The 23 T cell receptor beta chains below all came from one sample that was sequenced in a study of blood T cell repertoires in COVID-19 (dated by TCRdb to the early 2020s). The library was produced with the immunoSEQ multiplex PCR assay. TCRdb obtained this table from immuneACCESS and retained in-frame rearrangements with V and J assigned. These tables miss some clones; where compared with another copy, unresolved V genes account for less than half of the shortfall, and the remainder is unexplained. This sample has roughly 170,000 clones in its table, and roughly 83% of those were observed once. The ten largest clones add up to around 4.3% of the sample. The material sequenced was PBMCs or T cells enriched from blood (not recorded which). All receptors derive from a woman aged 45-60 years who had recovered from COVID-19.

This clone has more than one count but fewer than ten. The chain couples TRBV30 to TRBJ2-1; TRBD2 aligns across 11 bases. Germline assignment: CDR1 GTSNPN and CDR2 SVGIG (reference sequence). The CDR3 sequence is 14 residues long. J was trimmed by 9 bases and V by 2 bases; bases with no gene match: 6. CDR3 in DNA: TGTGCCTGGAGTCATAGCGGGGGGGCGTTTGAGCAGTTCTTC. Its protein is CAWSHSGGAFEQFF. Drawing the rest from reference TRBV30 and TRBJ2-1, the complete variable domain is SQTIHQWPATLVQPVGSPLSLECTVEGTSNPNLYWYRQAAGRGLQLLFYSVGIGQISSEVPQNLSASRPQDRQFILSSKKLLLSDSGFYLCAWSHSGGAFEQFFGPGTRLTVL.

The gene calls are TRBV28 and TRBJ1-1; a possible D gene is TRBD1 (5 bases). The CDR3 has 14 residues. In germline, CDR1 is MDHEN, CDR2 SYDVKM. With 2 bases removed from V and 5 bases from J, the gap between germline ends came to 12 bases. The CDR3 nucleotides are TGTGCCAGCAGTTTAAATGGGGCTGGTACTGAAGCTTTCTTT. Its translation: CASSLNGAGTEAFF.

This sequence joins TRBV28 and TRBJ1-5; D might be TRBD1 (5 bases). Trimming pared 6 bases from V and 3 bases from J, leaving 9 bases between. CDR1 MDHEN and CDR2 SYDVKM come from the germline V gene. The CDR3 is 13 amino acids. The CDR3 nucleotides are TGTGCCAGCAGCCGGGACTCCAATCAGCCCCAGCATTTT. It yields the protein CASSRDSNQPQHF.

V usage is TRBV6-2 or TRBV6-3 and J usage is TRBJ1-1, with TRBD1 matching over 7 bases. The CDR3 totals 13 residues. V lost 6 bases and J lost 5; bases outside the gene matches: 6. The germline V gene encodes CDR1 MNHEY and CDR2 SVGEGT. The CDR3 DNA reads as TGTGCCAGCAGCCGAGGGGGCCGGACTGAAGCTTTCTTT. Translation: CASSRGGRTEAFF.

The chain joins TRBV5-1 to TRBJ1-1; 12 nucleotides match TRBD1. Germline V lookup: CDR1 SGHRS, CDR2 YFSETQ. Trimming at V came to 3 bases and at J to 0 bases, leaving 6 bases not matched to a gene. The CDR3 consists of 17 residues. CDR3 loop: CASSWGTGGPMNTEAFF. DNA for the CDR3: TGCGCCAGCAGCTGGGGGACAGGGGGCCCGATGAACACTGAAGCTTTCTTT.

CDR3 DNA sequence: TGCGCCAGCTCCACCGACTCTAGTAAAGAGACCCAGTACTTC. Translating it yields CASSTDSSKETQYF. The rearrangement links TRBV5-1 to TRBJ2-5; D gene uncertain. V gave up 7 bases and J gave up 3 bases, with 16 bases separating them. In germline, CDR1 is SGHRS, CDR2 YFSETQ. The CDR3 is 14 residues long.

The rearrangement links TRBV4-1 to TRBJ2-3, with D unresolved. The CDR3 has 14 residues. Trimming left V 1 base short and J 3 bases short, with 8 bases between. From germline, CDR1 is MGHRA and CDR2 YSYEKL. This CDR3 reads CASSQVDLTDTQYF. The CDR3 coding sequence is TGCGCCAGCAGCCAAGTCGACTTAACAGATACGCAGTATTTT.

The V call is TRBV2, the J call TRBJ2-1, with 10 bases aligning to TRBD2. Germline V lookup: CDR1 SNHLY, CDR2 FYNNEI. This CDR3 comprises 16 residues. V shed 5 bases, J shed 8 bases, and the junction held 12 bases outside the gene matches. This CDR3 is CASSQPVAGGEDEQFF. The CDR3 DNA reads TGTGCCAGCAGTCAACCGGTAGCGGGGGGCGAGGATGAGCAGTTCTTC.

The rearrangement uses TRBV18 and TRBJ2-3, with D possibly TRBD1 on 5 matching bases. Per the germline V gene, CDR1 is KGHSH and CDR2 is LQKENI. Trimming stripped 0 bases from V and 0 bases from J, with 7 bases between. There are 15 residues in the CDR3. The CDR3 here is CASSPPRASTDTQYF. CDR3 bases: TGTGCCAGCTCACCACCCAGGGCTAGCACAGATACGCAGTATTTT.

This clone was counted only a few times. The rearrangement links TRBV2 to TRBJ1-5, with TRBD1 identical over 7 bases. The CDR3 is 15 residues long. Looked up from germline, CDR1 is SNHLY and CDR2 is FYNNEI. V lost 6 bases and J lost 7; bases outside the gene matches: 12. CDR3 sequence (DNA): TGTGCCAGCAGCCGAGAGGTAGGGGGCCTGCAGCCCCAGCATTTT. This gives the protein CASSREVGGLQPQHF.

In DNA form, the CDR3 reads TGTGCCAGTAGCGCAGACGGGAGGATATCACCCCTCCACTTT. Translating it yields CASSADGRISPLHF. The chain has TRBV19 and TRBJ1-6; D remains ambiguous. The length of the CDR3 is 14 residues. The V end lost 6 bases, the J end lost 10 bases, and 16 bases lay between the germline ends. The germline V gene has CDR1 LNHDA and CDR2 SQIVND (reference sequence).

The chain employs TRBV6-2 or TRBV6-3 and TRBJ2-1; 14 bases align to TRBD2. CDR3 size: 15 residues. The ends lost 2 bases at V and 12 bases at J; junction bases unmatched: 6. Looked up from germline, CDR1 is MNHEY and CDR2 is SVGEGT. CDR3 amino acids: CASSYGLAGGRGQFF. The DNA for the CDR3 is TGTGCCAGCAGTTACGGACTAGCGGGGGGCCGTGGGCAGTTCTTC.

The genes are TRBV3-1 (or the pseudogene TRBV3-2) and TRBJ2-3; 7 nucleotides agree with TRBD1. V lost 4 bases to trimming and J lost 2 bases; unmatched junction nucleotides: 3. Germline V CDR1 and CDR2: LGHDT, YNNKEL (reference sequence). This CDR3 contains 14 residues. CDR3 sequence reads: CASSRDSFTDTQYF. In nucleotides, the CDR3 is TGTGCCAGCAGCCGGGACAGTTTCACAGATACGCAGTATTTT.

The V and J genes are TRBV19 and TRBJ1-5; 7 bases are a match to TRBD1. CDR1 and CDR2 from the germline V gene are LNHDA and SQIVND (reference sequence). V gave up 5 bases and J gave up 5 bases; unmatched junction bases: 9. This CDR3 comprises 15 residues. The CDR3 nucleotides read TGTGCCAGTAGTGGTTGGGGCAGGGGGGATCAGCCCCAGCATTTT. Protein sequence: CASSGWGRGDQPQHF.

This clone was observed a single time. DNA of the CDR3: TGTGCCTGGAGTGTACGAGGACAGGGGACCCTCCTATATTATTTT. This codes for CAWSVRGQGTLLYYF. The chain carries TRBV30 and TRBJ1-3; TRBD1 matches at 9 bases. The trim removed 0 bases at V and 16 bases at J, leaving 16 bases unmatched. Germline CDR1 GTSNPN, CDR2 SVGIG (reference sequence). The CDR3 loop spans 15 amino acids.

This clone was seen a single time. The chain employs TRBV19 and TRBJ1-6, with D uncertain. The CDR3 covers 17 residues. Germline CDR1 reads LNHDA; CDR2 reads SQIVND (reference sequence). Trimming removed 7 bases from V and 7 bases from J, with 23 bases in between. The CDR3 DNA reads TGTGCCAGTACCCCCCTAAAGGGAGGGAAAAGAAATTCACCCCTCCACTTT. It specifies CASTPLKGGKRNSPLHF.

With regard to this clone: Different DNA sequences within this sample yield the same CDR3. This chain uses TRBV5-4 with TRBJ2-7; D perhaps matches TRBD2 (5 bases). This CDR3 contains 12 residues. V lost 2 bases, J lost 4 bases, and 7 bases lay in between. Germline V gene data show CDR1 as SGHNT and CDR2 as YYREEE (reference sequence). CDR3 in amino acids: CASSLGGYEQYV. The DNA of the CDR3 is TGTGCCAGCAGCTTAGGAGGATACGAGCAGTACGTC.

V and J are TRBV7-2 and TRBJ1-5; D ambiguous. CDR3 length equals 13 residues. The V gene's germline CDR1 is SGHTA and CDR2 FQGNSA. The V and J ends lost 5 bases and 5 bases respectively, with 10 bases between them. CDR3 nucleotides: TGTGCCAGCAGCCCTAACGGGGATCAGCCCCAGCATTTT. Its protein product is CASSPNGDQPQHF.

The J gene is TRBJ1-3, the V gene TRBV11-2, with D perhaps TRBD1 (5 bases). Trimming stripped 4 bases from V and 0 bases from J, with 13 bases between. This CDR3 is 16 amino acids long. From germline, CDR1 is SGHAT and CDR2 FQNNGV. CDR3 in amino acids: CASSSRPGNSGNTIYF. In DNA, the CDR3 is TGTGCCAGCAGCTCTAGGCCAGGGAACTCTGGAAACACCATATATTTT.

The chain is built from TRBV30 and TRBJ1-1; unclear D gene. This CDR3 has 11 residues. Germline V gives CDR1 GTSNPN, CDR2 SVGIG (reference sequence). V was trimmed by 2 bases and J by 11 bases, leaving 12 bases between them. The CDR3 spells CAWSLVAGAFF. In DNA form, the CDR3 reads TGTGCCTGGAGTTTAGTAGCTGGCGCTTTCTTT.

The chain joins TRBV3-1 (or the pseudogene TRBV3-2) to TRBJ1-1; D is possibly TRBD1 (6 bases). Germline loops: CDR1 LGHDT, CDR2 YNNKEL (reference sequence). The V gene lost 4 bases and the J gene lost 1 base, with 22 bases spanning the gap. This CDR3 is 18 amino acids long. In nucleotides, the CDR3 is TGTGCCAGCAGCCCAAGACCTGGGAGGGGGGGACGGAACACTGAAGCTTTCTTT. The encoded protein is CASSPRPGRGGRNTEAFF.

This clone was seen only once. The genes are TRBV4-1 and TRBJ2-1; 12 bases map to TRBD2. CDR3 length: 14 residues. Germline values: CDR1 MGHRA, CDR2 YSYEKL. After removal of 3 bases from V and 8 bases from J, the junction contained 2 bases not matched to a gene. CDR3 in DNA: TGCGCCAGCAGCCACCTAGCGGGAGGGGATGAGCAGTTCTTC. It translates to CASSHLAGGDEQFF.

CDR3 DNA sequence: TGTGCCTGGAGCTTGGGTCTAGCGGGAAGGACCGGGGAGCTGTTTTTT. Protein sequence: CAWSLGLAGRTGELFF. The chain recombines TRBV30 with TRBJ2-2; 9 nucleotides agree with TRBD2. Germline V CDR1 and CDR2: GTSNPN, SVGIG (reference sequence). V dropped 3 bases and J dropped 5; count of bases not matched to a gene: 10. The CDR3 runs 16 residues.